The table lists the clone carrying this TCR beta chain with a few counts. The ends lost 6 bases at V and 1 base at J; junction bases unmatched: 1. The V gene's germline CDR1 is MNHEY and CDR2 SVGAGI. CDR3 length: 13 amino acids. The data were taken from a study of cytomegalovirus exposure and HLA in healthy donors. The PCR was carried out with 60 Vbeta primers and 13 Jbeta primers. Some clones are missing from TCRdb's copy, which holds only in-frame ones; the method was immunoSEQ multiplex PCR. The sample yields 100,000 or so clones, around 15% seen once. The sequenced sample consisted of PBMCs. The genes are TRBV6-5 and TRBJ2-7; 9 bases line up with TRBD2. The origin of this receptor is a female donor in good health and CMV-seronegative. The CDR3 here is CASRTSGSYEQYF. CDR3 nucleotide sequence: TGTGCCAGCAGGACTAGCGGATCCTACGAGCAGTACTTC.